The subject of this entry is one TCR beta chain. Original data processing: Reference gene primers were amplified, and this amplification served to estimate nucleated cell counts. The protocol was immunoSEQ multiplex PCR, while the TCRdb copy is restricted to in-frame clones and leaves out a portion. The V and J calls and the clone size are those of that table, but D and trimming were determined from the DNA. The data hold 200,000 or so clones, with 82% observed a single time. This record belongs to a study of blood T cell repertoires in COVID-19. Study details: There were acute and convalescent COVID-19 samples, and they came from the United States, Italy and Spain. The cDNA or gDNA used as material had been derived from T cells, B-cell-depleted T cells, or PBMCs.

The TCR comes from a woman aged 30 to 39 with acute or convalescent COVID-19. Sequencing was carried out using peripheral blood.

The DNA for the CDR3 is TGCAGTGCCAGTGCGGCTAGGAATCAGTACCAAGAGACCCAGTACTTC. It yields the protein CSASAARNQYQETQYF. The rearrangement uses TRBV20-1 and TRBJ2-5; D not certain. Germline V gene sequence: CDR1 DFQATT, CDR2 SNEGSKA (reference sequence). Trimming removed 6 bases from V and 0 bases from J, with 20 bases in between. There are 16 residues in the CDR3.